Here is one T cell receptor beta chain with its context. Clones were sequenced by immunoSEQ multiplex PCR, and TCRdb holds only the in-frame ones, with some missing. The table shows about 80,000 clones, with 94% occurring only once. The source of the sample is a study of OX40 agonist ivuxolimab in advanced cancers. V was clipped by 5 bases and J by 7 bases; unmatched bases: 6. The CDR3 extends over 14 amino acids. CDR1 MNHEY and CDR2 SVGAGI come from the germline V gene. Specimen: CD4+ or CD8+ T cells sorted from blood, collected in a trial of the OX40 agonist ivuxolimab. This chain links TRBV6-5 with TRBJ1-2; 11 nucleotides line up with TRBD1. The clonotype originates from an adult with an advanced solid tumor such as melanoma, head and neck, liver or kidney cancer. The chain's CDR3 is CASSPDRGRGGYTF. Here the CDR3 DNA reads TGTGCCAGCAGTCCGGACAGGGGGCGCGGTGGCTACACCTTC.